The source of this T cell receptor beta chain is a study of graft-versus-host responses after intestinal transplantation. Overall study findings and caveats: GvH clones surfaced in recipient marrow, some emerging earlier in ileum or blood.

Notes on this clone: As yet, its antigen is unknown.

Generated by immunoSEQ multiplex PCR, the TCRdb table keeps only in-frame clones and is missing some. The sample lists about 54,000 clones, more than 80% occurring once. Germline V CDR1 and CDR2: MRHNA, SNTAGT. The CDR3 length is 15 residues. V trimming: 3 bases; J trimming: 3 bases; junction bases outside the gene matches: 5. This sample comprised PBMCs, obtained roughly 95 weeks after intestinal transplant. This sequence joins TRBV6-4 and TRBJ2-3; 8 bases map to TRBD1. The TCR originated in a human patient who received an intestinal transplant, so some T cells may come from the graft donor. The CDR3 nucleotides are TGTGCCAGCAGTGAGTCGCAGGGGGCGACAGATACGCAGTATTTT. Residues: CASSESQGATDTQYF.